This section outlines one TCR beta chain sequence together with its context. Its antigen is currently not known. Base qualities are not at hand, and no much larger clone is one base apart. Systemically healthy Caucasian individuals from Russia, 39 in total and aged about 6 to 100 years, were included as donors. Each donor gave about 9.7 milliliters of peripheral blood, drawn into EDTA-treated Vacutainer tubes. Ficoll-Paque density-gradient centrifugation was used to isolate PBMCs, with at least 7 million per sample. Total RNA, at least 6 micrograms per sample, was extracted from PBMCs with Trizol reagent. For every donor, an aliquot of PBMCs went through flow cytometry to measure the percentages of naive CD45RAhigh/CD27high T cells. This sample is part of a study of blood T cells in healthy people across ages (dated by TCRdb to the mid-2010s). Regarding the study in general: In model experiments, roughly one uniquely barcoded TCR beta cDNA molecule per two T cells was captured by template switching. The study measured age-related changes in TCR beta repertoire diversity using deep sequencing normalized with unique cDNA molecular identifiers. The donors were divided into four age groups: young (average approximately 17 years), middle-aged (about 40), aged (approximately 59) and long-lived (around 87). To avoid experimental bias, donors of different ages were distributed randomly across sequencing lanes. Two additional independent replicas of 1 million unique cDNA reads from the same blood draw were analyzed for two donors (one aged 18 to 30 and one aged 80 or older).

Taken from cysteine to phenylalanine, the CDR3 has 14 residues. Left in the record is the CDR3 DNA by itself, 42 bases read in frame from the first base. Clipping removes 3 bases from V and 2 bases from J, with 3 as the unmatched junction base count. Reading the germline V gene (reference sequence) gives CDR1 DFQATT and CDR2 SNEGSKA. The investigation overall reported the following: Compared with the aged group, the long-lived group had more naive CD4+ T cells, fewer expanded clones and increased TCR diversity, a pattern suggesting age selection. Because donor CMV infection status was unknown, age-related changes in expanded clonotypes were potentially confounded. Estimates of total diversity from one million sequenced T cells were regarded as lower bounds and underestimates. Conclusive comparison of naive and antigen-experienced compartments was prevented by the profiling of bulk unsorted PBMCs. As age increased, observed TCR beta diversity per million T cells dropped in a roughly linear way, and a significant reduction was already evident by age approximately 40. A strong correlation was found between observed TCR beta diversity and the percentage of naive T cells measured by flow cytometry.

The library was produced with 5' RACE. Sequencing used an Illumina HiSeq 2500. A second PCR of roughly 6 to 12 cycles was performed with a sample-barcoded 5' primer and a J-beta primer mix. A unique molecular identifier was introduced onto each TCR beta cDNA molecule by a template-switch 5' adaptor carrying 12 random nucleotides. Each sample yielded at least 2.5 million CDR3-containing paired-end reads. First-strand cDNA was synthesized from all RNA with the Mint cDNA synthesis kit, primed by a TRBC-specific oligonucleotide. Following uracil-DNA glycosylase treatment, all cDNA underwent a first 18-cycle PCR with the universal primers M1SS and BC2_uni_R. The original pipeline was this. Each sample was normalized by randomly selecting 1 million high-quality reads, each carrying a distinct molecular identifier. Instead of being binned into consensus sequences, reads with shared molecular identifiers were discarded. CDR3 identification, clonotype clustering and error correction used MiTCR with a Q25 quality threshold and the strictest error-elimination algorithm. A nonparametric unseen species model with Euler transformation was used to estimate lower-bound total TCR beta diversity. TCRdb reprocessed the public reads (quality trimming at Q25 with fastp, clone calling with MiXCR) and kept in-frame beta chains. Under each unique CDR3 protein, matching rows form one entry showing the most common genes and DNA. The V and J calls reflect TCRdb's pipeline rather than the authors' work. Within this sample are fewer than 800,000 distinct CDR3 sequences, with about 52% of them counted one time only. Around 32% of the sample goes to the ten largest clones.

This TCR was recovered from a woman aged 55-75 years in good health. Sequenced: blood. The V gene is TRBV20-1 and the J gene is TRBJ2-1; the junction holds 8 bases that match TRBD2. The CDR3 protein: CSASFSGAYNEQFF. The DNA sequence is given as TGCAGTGCTAGTTTTAGCGGGGCCTACAATGAGCAGTTCTTC.